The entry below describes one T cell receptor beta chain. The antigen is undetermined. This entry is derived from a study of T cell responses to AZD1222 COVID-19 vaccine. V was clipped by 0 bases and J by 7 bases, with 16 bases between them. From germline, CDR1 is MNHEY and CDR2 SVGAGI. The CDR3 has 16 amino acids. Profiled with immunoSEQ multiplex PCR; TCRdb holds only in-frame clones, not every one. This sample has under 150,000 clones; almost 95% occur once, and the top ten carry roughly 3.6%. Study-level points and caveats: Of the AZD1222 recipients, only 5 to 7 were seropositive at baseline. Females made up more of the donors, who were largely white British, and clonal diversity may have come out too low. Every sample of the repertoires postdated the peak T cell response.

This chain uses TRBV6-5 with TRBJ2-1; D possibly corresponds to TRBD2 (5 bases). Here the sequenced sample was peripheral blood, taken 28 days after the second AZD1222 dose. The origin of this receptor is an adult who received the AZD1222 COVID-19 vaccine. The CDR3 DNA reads TGTGCCAGCAGTTACTCGGCTAGCTTCGTGCTGAATGAGCAGTTCTTC. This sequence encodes CASSYSASFVLNEQFF.